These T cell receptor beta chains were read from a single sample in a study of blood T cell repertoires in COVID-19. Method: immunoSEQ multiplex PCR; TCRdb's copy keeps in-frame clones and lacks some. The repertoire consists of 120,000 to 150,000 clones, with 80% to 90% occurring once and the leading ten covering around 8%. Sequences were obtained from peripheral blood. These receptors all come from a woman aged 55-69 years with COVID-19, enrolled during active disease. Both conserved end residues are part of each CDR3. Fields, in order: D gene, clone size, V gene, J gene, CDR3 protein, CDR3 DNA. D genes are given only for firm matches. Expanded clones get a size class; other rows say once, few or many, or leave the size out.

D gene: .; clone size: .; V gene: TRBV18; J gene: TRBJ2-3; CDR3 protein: CASSPPQGSSTDTQYF; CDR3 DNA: TGTGCCAGCTCACCCCCCCAGGGGTCTAGCACAGATACGCAGTATTTT
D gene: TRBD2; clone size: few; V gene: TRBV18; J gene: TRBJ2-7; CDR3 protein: CASSPSGFPYEQYF; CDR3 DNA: TGTGCCAGCTCACCTAGCGGGTTCCCCTACGAGCAGTACTTC
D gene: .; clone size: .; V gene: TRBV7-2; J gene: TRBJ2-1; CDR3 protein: CASSPGQISYNEQFF; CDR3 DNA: TGTGCCAGCAGCCCAGGACAGATTTCCTACAATGAGCAGTTCTTC
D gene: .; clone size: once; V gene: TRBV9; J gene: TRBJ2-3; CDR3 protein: CASSGPSSTDTQYF; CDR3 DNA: TGTGCCAGCAGCGGCCCGAGTAGCACAGATACGCAGTATTTT
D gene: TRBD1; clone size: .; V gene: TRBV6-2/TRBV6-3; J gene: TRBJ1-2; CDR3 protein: CASSHRQGTGYTF; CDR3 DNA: TGTGCCAGCAGCCACCGACAGGGTACCGGCTACACCTTC
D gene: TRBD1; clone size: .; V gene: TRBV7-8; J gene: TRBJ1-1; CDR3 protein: CASSFSTGEAEAFF; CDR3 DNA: TGTGCCAGCAGCTTTTCAACAGGGGAGGCTGAAGCTTTCTTT
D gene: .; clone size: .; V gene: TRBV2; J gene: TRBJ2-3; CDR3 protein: CASAVLLGDTQYF; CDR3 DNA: TGTGCCAGCGCGGTCCTCTTGGGAGATACGCAGTATTTT
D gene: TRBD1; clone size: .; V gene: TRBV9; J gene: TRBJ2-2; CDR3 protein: CASSGGQGAVTGELFF; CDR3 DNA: TGTGCCAGCAGCGGAGGACAGGGGGCCGTCACCGGGGAGCTGTTTTTT
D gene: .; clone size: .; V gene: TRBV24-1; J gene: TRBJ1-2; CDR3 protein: CATSPGFGYTF; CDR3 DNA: TGTGCCACCAGTCCCGGGTTTGGCTACACCTTC
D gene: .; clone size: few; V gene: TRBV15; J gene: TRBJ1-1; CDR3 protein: CATRVERINTEAFF; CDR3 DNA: TGTGCCACCAGAGTAGAGAGAATAAACACTGAAGCTTTCTTT
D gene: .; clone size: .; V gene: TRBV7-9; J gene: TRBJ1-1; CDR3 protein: CASIKPMSLNTEAFF; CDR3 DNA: TGTGCCAGCATCAAACCCATGAGCCTGAACACTGAAGCTTTCTTT
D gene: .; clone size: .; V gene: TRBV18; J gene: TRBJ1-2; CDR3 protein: CASSPPDAADRGGYTF; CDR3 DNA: TGTGCCAGCTCACCACCAGACGCGGCAGACCGTGGGGGCTACACCTTC
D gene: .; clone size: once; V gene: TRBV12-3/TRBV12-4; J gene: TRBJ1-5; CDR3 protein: CASSFNQGSRHF; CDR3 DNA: TGTGCCAGCAGTTTCAATCAGGGGTCGCGGCATTTT
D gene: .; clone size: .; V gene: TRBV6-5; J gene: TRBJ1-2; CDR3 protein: CASSSFGTPYGYTF; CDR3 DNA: TGTGCCAGCAGTTCATTCGGGACACCCTATGGCTACACCTTC
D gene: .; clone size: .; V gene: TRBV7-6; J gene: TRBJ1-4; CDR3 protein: CASSLAQGGEKLFF; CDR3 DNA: TGTGCCAGCAGCTTGGCCCAGGGAGGGGAAAAACTGTTTTTT
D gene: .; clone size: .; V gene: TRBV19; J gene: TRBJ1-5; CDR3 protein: CASSLGVYQPQHF; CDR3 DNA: TGTGCCAGTAGCCTCGGGGTATATCAGCCCCAGCATTTT
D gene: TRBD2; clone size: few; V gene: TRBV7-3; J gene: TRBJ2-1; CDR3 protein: CASSPPSGRGDNEQFF; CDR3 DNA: TGTGCCAGCAGTCCTCCTAGCGGAAGGGGTGACAATGAGCAGTTCTTC
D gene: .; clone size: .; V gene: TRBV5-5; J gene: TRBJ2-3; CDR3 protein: CASSELTSTDTQYF; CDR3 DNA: TGTGCCAGCAGCGAATTAACTAGCACAGATACGCAGTATTTT
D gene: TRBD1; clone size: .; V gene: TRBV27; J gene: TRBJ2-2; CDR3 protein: CASSLSGQGSFNTGELFF; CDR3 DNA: TGTGCCAGCAGTTTATCGGGACAGGGGTCCTTTAACACCGGGGAGCTGTTTTTT
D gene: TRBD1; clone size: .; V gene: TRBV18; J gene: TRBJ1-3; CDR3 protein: CASSPYRGHGNTIYF; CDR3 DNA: TGTGCCAGCTCACCCTACAGGGGGCATGGAAACACCATATATTTT
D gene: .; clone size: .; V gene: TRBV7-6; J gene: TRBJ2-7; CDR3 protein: CATTRGATHEQYF; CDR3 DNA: TGTGCCACCACCCGGGGAGCGACCCACGAGCAGTACTTC
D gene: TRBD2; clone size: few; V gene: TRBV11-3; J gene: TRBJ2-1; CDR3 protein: CASSLGWTSGGSYNEQFF; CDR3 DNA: TGTGCCAGCAGCTTAGGTTGGACTAGCGGGGGCTCCTACAATGAGCAGTTCTTC
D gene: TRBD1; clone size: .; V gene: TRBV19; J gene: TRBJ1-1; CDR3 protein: CASITPGGAGNTEAFF; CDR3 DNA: TGTGCCAGTATCACCCCAGGGGGCGCGGGAAACACTGAAGCTTTCTTT
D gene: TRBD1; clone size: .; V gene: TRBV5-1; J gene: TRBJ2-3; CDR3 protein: CASSRDRTIDTQYF; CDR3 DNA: TGCGCCAGCAGCCGGGACAGAACCATAGATACGCAGTATTTT
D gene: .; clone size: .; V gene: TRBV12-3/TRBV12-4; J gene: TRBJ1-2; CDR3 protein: CASSQDREEGYTF; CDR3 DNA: TGTGCCAGCAGCCAAGACAGAGAGGAGGGCTACACCTTC
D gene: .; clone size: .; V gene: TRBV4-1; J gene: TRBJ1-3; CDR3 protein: CASKPEGNSGNTIYF; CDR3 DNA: TGCGCCAGCAAGCCAGAGGGAAACTCTGGAAACACCATATATTTT
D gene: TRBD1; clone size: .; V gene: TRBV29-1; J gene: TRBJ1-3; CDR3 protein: CSVVTGVFGNTIYF; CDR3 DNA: TGCAGCGTTGTTACAGGGGTTTTTGGAAACACCATATATTTT
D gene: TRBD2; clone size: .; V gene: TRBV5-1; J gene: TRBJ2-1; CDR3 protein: CASSWGTSGLSAHNEQFF; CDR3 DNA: TGCGCCAGCAGCTGGGGGACTAGCGGGCTCAGCGCTCACAATGAGCAGTTCTTC
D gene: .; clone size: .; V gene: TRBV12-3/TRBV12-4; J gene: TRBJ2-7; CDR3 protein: CASSLAFIQEQYF; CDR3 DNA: TGTGCCAGCAGTTTAGCGTTCATCCAGGAGCAGTACTTC
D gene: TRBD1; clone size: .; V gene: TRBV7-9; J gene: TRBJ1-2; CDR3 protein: CASSSTDRDYGYTF; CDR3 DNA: TGTGCCAGCAGCTCGACCGACAGGGACTATGGCTACACCTTC
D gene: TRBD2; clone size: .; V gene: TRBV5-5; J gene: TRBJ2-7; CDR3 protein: CASSLRRGGTYEQYF; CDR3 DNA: TGTGCCAGCAGCTTGCGGCGGGGGGGAACCTACGAGCAGTACTTC
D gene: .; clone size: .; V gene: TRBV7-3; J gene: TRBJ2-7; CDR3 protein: CASSPSHGGSEQYF; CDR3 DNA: TGTGCCAGCAGCCCTTCTCACGGTGGGAGCGAGCAGTACTTC
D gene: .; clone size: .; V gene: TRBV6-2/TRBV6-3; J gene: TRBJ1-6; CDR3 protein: CASSKRGTDSPLHF; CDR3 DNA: TGTGCCAGCAGCAAACGGGGTACAGATTCACCCCTCCACTTT
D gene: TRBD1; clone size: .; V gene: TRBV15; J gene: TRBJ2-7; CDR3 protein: CATSSRQGPEQYF; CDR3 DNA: TGTGCCACCAGCAGTCGACAGGGTCCCGAGCAGTACTTC
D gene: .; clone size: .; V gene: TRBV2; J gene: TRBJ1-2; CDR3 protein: CAQGTANYGYTF; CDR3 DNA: TGTGCCCAGGGCACGGCTAACTATGGCTACACCTTC
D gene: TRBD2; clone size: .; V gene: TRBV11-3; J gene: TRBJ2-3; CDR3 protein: CASSLGLAGMAPDTQYF; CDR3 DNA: TGTGCCAGCAGCTTAGGCCTAGCGGGCATGGCTCCAGATACGCAGTATTTT
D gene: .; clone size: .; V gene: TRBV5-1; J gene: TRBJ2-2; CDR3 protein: CASSRQGELFF; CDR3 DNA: TGCGCCAGCAGCCGACAGGGGGAGCTGTTTTTT
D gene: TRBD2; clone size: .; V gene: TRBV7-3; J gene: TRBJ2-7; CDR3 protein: CASSLQGPNGGEQYF; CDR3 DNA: TGTGCCAGCAGCCTTCAGGGACCCAACGGGGGGGAGCAGTACTTC
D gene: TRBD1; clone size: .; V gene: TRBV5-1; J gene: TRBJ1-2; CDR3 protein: CASSSSDRVYGYTF; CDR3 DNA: TGCGCCAGCAGCTCCTCTGACAGGGTCTATGGCTACACCTTC
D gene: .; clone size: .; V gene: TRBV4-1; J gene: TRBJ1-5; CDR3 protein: CASSQGGGAWGNQPQHF; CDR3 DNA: TGCGCCAGCAGCCAAGGTGGGGGGGCATGGGGCAATCAGCCCCAGCATTTT
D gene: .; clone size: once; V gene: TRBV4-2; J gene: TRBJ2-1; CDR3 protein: CASSQPFLESAHYNEQFF; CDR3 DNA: TGTGCCAGCAGCCAACCCTTCCTAGAAAGCGCGCACTACAATGAGCAGTTCTTC
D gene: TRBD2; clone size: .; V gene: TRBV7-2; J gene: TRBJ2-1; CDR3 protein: CASSSSGGAYNEQFF; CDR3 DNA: TGTGCCAGCAGCTCAAGCGGGGGGGCCTACAATGAGCAGTTCTTC
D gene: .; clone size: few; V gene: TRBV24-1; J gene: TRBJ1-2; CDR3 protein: CATDWPAGYTF; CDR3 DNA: TGTGCCACCGACTGGCCGGCGGGCTACACCTTC
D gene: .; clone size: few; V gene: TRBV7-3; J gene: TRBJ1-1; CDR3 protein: CASSLGQNTEAFF; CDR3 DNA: TGTGCCAGCAGCCTGGGACAGAACACTGAAGCTTTCTTT
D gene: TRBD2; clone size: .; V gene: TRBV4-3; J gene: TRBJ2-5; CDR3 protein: CASSQLAGGLGTQYF; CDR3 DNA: TGCGCCAGCAGCCAACTAGCGGGGGGGCTAGGGACCCAGTACTTC
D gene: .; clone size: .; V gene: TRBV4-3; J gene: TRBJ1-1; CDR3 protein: CASSHDGGVTEAFF; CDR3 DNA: TGCGCCAGCAGCCACGATGGAGGGGTCACTGAAGCTTTCTTT
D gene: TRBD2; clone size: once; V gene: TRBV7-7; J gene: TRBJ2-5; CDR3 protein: CASSLGAGLAQETQYF; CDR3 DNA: TGTGCTAGCAGCTTAGGTGCGGGACTAGCGCAAGAGACCCAGTACTTC
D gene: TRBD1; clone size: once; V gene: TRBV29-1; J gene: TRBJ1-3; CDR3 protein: CSVGDSAGNTIYF; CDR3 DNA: TGCAGCGTTGGGGACAGTGCTGGAAACACCATATATTTT
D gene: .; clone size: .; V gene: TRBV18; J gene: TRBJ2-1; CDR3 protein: CASSPGTSYNEQFF; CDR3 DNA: TGTGCCAGCTCACCGGGCACCTCCTACAATGAGCAGTTCTTC
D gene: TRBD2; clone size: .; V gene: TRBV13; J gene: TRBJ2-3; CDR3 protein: CASSLDSRGTTDTQYF; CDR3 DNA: TGTGCCAGCAGCTTAGATTCGCGGGGGACCACAGATACGCAGTATTTT
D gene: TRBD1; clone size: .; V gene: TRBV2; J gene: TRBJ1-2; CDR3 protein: CASSWDRDSGYTF; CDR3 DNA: TGTGCCAGCAGTTGGGACAGGGATTCTGGCTACACCTTC
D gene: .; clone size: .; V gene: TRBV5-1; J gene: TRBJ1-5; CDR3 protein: CASSLMGASNQPQHF; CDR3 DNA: TGCGCCAGCAGCTTAATGGGGGCCAGCAATCAGCCCCAGCATTTT
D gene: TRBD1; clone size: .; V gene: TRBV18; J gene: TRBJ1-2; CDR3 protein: CASSPPDREKFGYTF; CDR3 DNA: TGTGCCAGCTCACCACCTGACAGGGAAAAATTTGGCTACACCTTC
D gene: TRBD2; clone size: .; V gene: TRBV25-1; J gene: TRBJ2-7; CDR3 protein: CASSDPLAGGWYEQYF; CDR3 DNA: TGTGCCAGCAGTGATCCTCTAGCGGGGGGGTGGTACGAGCAGTACTTC
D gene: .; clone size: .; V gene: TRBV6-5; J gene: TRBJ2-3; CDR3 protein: CASRETGDTQYF; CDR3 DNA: TGTGCCAGCAGGGAGACTGGTGATACGCAGTATTTT
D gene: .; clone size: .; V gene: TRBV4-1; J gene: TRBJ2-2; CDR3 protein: CASSQAPRGLAGELFF; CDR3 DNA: TGCGCCAGCAGCCAAGCCCCCAGGGGTTTGGCCGGGGAGCTGTTTTTT
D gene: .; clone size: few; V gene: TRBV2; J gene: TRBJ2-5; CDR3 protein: CASRTSGNQETQYF; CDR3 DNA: TGTGCCAGCAGGACTTCTGGCAACCAAGAGACCCAGTACTTC
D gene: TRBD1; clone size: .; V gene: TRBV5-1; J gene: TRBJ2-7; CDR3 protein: CASSAGTGDYEQYF; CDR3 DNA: TGCGCCAGCAGTGCGGGGACAGGTGACTACGAGCAGTACTTC
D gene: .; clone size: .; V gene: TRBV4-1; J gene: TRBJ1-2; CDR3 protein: CASSQENLQGTYGYTF; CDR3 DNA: TGCGCCAGCAGCCAGGAAAACTTACAGGGAACCTATGGCTACACCTTC
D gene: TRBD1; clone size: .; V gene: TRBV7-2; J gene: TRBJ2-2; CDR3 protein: CASSLRQGGNTGELFF; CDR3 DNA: TGTGCCAGCAGCCTAAGACAGGGTGGAAACACCGGGGAGCTGTTTTTT